These 17 T cell receptor beta chains came from one sample sequenced in a study of cytomegalovirus exposure and HLA in healthy donors. PCR amplification relied on 60 Vbeta primers (plus 13 Jbeta primers). Clones were read by immunoSEQ multiplex PCR, and TCRdb kept only the in-frame ones, dropping some. The table records under 150,000 clones, roughly 65% of them present only once. The specimen sequenced was PBMCs. These TCRs come from a man aged 35-49 years in good health and CMV-seropositive.

The rearrangement uses TRBV5-6 and TRBJ2-5; D is uncertain. The CDR3 loop spans 15 amino acids. The V end lost 0 bases, the J end lost 2 bases, and 11 bases lay between the germline ends. Germline V gene sequence: CDR1 SGHDT, CDR2 YYEEEE. In DNA form, the CDR3 reads TGTGCCAGCAGCTTGGTTCGTGTCTTACAAGAGACCCAGTACTTC. It yields the protein CASSLVRVLQETQYF.

This chain uses TRBV5-1 with TRBJ1-5, with a weak D call TRBD1 (6 bases). V gave up 0 bases and J gave up 2 bases, with 12 bases separating them. This CDR3 is built from 16 residues. In germline, CDR1 is SGHRS, CDR2 YFSETQ. DNA for the CDR3: TGCGCCAGCAGCTTGGCAGGGGCTGACGGCAATCAGCCCCAGCATTTT. Amino acids: CASSLAGADGNQPQHF.

J is TRBJ2-5 and V is TRBV18; 9 bases match TRBD2. CDR1 is KGHSH and CDR2 is LQKENI in the germline V gene. Trimming removed 3 bases from V and 1 base from J; junction bases left unmatched: 12. CDR3 length: 18 residues. CDR3 nucleotide sequence: TGTGCCAGCTCACCCTTGGTAGCGGGGGCCAATCCCCAAGAGACCCAGTACTTC. Encoded protein: CASSPLVAGANPQETQYF.

This clone was seen once. The V call is TRBV5-8, the J call TRBJ2-1; D unclear. The CDR3 is 13 residues long. Trimming removed 0 bases from V and 10 bases from J, with 11 bases in between. In germline, CDR1 is SGHTS, CDR2 YDEGEE. The CDR3 is CASSLDGRWEQFF. The CDR3 DNA follows: TGTGCCAGCAGCTTGGACGGTCGTTGGGAGCAGTTCTTC.

This clone was seen a handful of times. V and J are TRBV2 and TRBJ2-5, with D hard to call. Gene TRBJ2-7 matches the end of the DNA better, so the J call may be wrong. Germline V gene data show CDR1 as SNHLY and CDR2 as FYNNEI. The CDR3 is made up of 11 amino acids. The CDR3 spells CASRKSYEQYF. For the CDR3, the DNA is TGTGCCAGCAGGAAGTCCTACGAGCAGTACTTC.

The rearrangement joins TRBV28 to TRBJ2-5; D gene ambiguous. The CDR3 contains 14 residues. Trimming stripped 2 bases from V and 1 base from J, with 8 bases between. CDR1 MDHEN and CDR2 SYDVKM come from the germline V gene. The CDR3, as DNA: TGTGCCAGCAGTTTAGGGTGGGCCCAAGAGACCCAGTACTTC. It codes for CASSLGWAQETQYF.

The rearrangement uses TRBV19 and TRBJ2-3; 10 bases agree with TRBD2. The CDR3 consists of 14 residues. Germline-derived CDR1 and CDR2 are LNHDA and SQIVND (reference sequence). J lost 6 bases, V lost 5 bases, and 5 bases had no gene match. The CDR3 coding sequence is TGTGCCAGTAGTTTTCTAGCGGGAGCCGATACGCAGTATTTT. It translates to CASSFLAGADTQYF. The full variable domain, with the rest looked up from reference TRBV19 and TRBJ2-3, is DGGITQSPKYLFRKEGQNVTLSCEQNLNHDAMYWYRQDPGQGLRLIYYSQIVNDFQKGDIAEGYSVSREKKESFPLTVTSAQKNPTAFYLCASSFLAGADTQYFGPGTRLTVL.

The rearrangement uses TRBV7-8 and TRBJ2-3, with a tentative D call TRBD2 (5 bases). The germline gives CDR1 SGHVS, CDR2 FQNEAQ. There are 14 residues in the CDR3. V lost 4 bases and J lost 2, with 10 bases in between. The CDR3 here is CASSWSGNTDTQYF. The CDR3 DNA reads as TGTGCCAGCAGCTGGAGCGGAAACACAGATACGCAGTATTTT.

The chain employs TRBV5-1 and TRBJ1-5; D may be TRBD1 (5 bases). Germline assignment: CDR1 SGHRS and CDR2 YFSETQ. Trimming removed 5 bases from V and 4 bases from J, with 13 bases in between. CDR3 size: 14 residues. The CDR3 DNA reads TGCGCCAGCAGTGATAGACAGATTAATCAGCCCCAGCATTTT. It specifies CASSDRQINQPQHF.

The rearrangement joins TRBV29-1 to TRBJ2-7; D remains unclear. CDR1 and CDR2 (germline): SQVTM, ANQGSEA. V dropped 1 base and J dropped 6 bases, with 13 bases sitting between them. This CDR3 region has 13 residues. Here the CDR3 reads CSVEGYSGSEQYF. The CDR3 DNA follows: TGCAGCGTTGAAGGCTACTCGGGTAGCGAGCAGTACTTC.

The V and J genes are TRBV7-9 and TRBJ1-3; D is perhaps TRBD1 (5 bases). The CDR3 runs 15 residues. Deletions cut 3 bases from V and 4 bases from J, with 13 bases between. In germline, CDR1 is SEHNR, CDR2 FQNEAQ (reference sequence). The CDR3 protein is CASSFPGMGGNTIYF. Written as DNA, the CDR3 is TGTGCCAGCAGCTTTCCAGGGATGGGAGGAAACACCATATATTTT.

The chain employs TRBV28 and TRBJ2-4, with a possible D match to TRBD2 (6 bases). Germline CDR1 is MDHEN and CDR2 is SYDVKM. CDR3 length: 13 residues. V lost 4 bases to trimming and J lost 4 bases, with 8 bases between them. The CDR3 here is CASSYREKNIQYF. The CDR3 region has the DNA TGTGCCAGCAGTTACCGGGAGAAAAACATTCAGTACTTC.

V and J are TRBV7-8 and TRBJ2-1; 13 bases line up with TRBD2. CDR3 length equals 19 residues. Germline V CDR1 and CDR2: SGHVS, FQNEAQ. V shed 5 bases, J shed 4 bases, and the junction held 14 bases outside the gene matches. CDR3: CASSTRLAGGPVLYNEQFF. In DNA form, the CDR3 reads TGTGCCAGCAGCACTCGACTAGCGGGGGGCCCAGTGTTGTACAATGAGCAGTTCTTC.

The genes are TRBV2 and TRBJ2-5; TRBD2 matches 11 bases. The CDR3 has 15 amino acids. Germline V lookup: CDR1 SNHLY, CDR2 FYNNEI. The trim removed 6 bases at V and 2 bases at J, leaving 5 bases unmatched. The CDR3 coding sequence is TGTGCCAGCAGGGGTAGCGGGGGGGGTCAAGAGACCCAGTACTTC. Its protein is CASRGSGGGQETQYF.

This chain joins TRBV7-2 and TRBJ1-5; D is uncertain. V lost 3 bases to trimming and J lost 6 bases, with 12 bases between them. This CDR3 region has 14 residues. The germline gives CDR1 SGHTA, CDR2 FQGNSA. The CDR3 protein is CASSFEGVGQPQHF. Here the CDR3 DNA reads TGTGCCAGCAGCTTTGAGGGCGTGGGTCAGCCCCAGCATTTT.

This clone has a handful of counts. The CDR3 DNA reads as TGTGCCAGCATCGACAGAATCCAGTTCGATTCTTTCTTT. Its translation: CASIDRIQFDSFF. The J gene is TRBJ1-1, the V gene TRBV2; maybe TRBD1 (5 bases). In germline, CDR1 is SNHLY, CDR2 FYNNEI. Trimming shortened V by 7 bases and J by 12 bases, and 21 bases separated the two germline ends. This CDR3 is 13 amino acids long. Full variable domain (outside the CDR3, taken from reference TRBV2 and TRBJ1-1): EPEVTQTPSHQVTQMGQEVILRCVPISNHLYFYWYRQILGQKVEFLVSFYNNEISEKSEIFDDQFSVERPDGSNFTLKIRSTKLEDSAMYFCASIDRIQFDSFFGQGTRLTVV.

The chain carries TRBV6-5 and TRBJ1-1, with 7 bases matching TRBD1. Germline lookup yields CDR1 MNHEY and CDR2 SVGAGI. The CDR3 runs to 12 residues. V gave up 4 bases and J gave up 4 bases; unmatched junction bases: 0. The CDR3 region has the DNA TGTGCCAGCAGTTCAGGGGGCACTGAAGCTTTCTTT. As protein: CASSSGGTEAFF.